Below are 8 T cell receptor beta chains sequenced from a single sample in a study of shared clonotypes between healthy human individuals. Measured with immunoSEQ multiplex PCR; TCRdb has only the in-frame clones, and not every one. This sample yields about 1,900,000 clones, of which approximately 95% are seen a single time; less than 1.5% belongs to the top ten. Naive CD8 cells lacked CD45RO, underwent positive selection for CCR7 and left out terminally differentiated effector memory CD45RA+ cells. The material sequenced was naive CD8+ T cells sorted from blood. All receptors derive from a man between 18 and 35 years old in good health.

The J gene is TRBJ2-7, the V gene TRBV14; TRBD2 matches 7 bases. Germline-derived CDR1 and CDR2 are SGHDN and FVKESK. The CDR3 has 14 residues. The junction had 4 bases not matched to a gene; V was cut back by 0 bases and J by 5 bases. This CDR3 is CASSQDREGHEQYF. The CDR3 region has the DNA TGTGCCAGCAGCCAAGATAGGGAGGGCCACGAGCAGTACTTC.

This clone was seen once. V usage is TRBV5-1 and J usage is TRBJ1-1; D not resolved. V was cut by 4 bases and J by 6 bases, with 19 bases left in between. The germline V gene encodes CDR1 SGHRS and CDR2 YFSETQ. This CDR3 spans 15 amino acids. CDR3 loop: CASSTTPGPAPEAFF. CDR3 DNA sequence: TGCGCCAGCAGCACGACTCCGGGTCCCGCTCCTGAAGCTTTCTTT.

With regard to this clone: The same CDR3 also results from other DNA sequences found in this sample. The V and J genes are TRBV29-1 and TRBJ1-1; the match to TRBD1 covers 7 bases. V lost 6 bases, J lost 0 bases, and 1 base stayed unmatched. CDR1 is SQVTM, CDR2 ANQGSEA, per germline. The CDR3 has 12 residues. The CDR3 is CSVDRVNTEAFF. The DNA of the CDR3 is TGCAGCGTCGACAGGGTGAACACTGAAGCTTTCTTT.

This clone occurred once. The chain is built from TRBV5-1 and TRBJ1-5; possible D gene TRBD1, 6 bases. The CDR3 contains 15 residues. Deletions cut 1 base from V and 2 bases from J, with 10 bases between. The germline V gene encodes CDR1 SGHRS and CDR2 YFSETQ. The CDR3 sequence: CASSLNGGGNQPQHF. CDR3 sequence (DNA): TGCGCCAGCAGCTTGAACGGGGGCGGCAATCAGCCCCAGCATTTT.

This clone came up a few times. The sample carries other DNA sequences with the same CDR3. DNA of the CDR3: TGTGCCAGCAGTGAACTCAGGGCTAGCAATCAGCCCCAGCATTTT. It yields the protein CASSELRASNQPQHF. The V and J genes are TRBV6-1 and TRBJ1-5, with a tentative D call TRBD1 (5 bases). Trimming removed 2 bases at V and 0 bases at J, with 8 bases between. CDR3 length: 15 amino acids. Germline CDR1 reads MNHNS; CDR2 reads SASEGT.

In this sample, this clone turned up once. The genes are TRBV6-4 and TRBJ1-3; D unclear. This CDR3 spans 13 amino acids. The germline V gene encodes CDR1 MRHNA and CDR2 SNTAGT. With 3 bases removed from V and 2 bases from J, the gap between germline ends came to 5 bases. The CDR3 spells CASSDFPGNTIYF. CDR3 DNA: TGTGCCAGCAGTGATTTCCCTGGAAACACCATATATTTT.

The rearrangement links TRBV6-5 to TRBJ2-1, with 9 bases lining up with TRBD1. CDR3 size: 16 residues. With V trimmed by 0 bases and J by 5 bases, 5 bases remained unmatched. Germline V gives CDR1 MNHEY, CDR2 SVGAGI. The CDR3 bases are TGTGCCAGCAGTTACTCGCGATGGGACAGGGACAATGAGCAGTTCTTC. It is translated as CASSYSRWDRDNEQFF.

A remark on this clone: Other DNA sequences in the same sample also yield this CDR3. The chain joins TRBV9 to TRBJ2-7; 10 nucleotides line up with TRBD2. Germline assignment: CDR1 SGDLS and CDR2 YYNGEE. CDR3 length equals 15 residues. V lost 4 bases, J lost 3 bases, and 7 bases stayed unmatched. This chain's CDR3 is CASSPSGGVSYEQYF. CDR3 DNA sequence: TGTGCCAGCAGCCCGAGCGGGGGGGTCAGCTACGAGCAGTACTTC. Filled out from reference TRBV9 and TRBJ2-7, the complete variable domain reads DSGVTQTPKHLITATGQRVTLRCSPRSGDLSVYWYQQSLDQGLQFLIQYYNGEERAKGNILERFSAQQFPDLHSELNLSSLELGDSALYFCASSPSGGVSYEQYFGPGTRLTVT.